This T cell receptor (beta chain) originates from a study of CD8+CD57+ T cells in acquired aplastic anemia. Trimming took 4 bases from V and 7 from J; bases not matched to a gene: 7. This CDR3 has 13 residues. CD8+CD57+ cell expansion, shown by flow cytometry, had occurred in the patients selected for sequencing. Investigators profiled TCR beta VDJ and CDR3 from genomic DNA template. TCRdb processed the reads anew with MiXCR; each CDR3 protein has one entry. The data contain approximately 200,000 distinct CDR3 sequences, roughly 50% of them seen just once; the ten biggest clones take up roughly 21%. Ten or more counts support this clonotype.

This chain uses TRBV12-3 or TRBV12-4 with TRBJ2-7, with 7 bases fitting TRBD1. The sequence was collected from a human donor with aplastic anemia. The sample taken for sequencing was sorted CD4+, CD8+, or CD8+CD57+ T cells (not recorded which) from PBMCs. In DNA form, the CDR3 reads TGTGCCAGCAGTTGGGACAGTCGGGGAGAGCAGTACTTC. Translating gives CASSWDSRGEQYF.